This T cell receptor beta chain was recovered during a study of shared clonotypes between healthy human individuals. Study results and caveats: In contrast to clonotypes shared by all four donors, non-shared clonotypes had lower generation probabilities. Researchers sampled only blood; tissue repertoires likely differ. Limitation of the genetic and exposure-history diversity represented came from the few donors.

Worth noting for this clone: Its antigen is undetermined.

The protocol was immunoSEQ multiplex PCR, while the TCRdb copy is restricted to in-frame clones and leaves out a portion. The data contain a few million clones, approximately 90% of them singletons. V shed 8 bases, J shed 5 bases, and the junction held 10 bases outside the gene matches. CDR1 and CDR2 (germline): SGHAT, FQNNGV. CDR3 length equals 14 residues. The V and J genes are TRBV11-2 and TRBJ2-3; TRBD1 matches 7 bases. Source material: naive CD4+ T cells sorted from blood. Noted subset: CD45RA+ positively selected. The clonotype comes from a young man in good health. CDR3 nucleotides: TGTGCCAGCGGTTTAAGGGGGCATGGAGATACGCAGTATTTT. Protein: CASGLRGHGDTQYF.